This entry features one TCR beta chain sequence. This clone's antigen is unknown. Base qualities were left out, and no much larger clone turns up one base away. TCR CDR3 regions were amplified from genomic DNA by multiplex PCR using the deep immunoSEQ assay. For each cell subset, the extracted genomic DNA was distributed evenly across all wells of several immunoSEQ 96-well plates, and each plate served as one replicate. For sorted subsets, each replicate PCR was loaded with 200 to 250 ng genomic DNA, equivalent to 30,000 or so T cell genomes. Purified libraries were measured with a Qubit 3.0 fluorometer, size-checked on a Bioanalyzer 2100, and measured again with the KAPA Library Quantification kit. Each immunoSEQ 96-well plate was sequenced on its own single-read 150-cycle Illumina NextSeq 550 flow cell. The paper's data handling went like this. Because only junctional sequences without quality scores were contained in the immunoSEQ output, filtering matching that applied to full-length reads could not be performed. Sequences were annotated with PyIR, a Python wrapper for IgBLAST v1.9, using IMGT germline references to assign V/J genes and CDR3. Any read was removed if the V/J assignment was weak (E-value above 1e-6), the CDR3 was missing, or the read contained stop codons, out-of-frame junctions, or ambiguous translated residues. A V3J clonotype was defined by an identical inferred V gene, J gene, and CDR3 amino acid sequence. Percentage overlap between repertoires was calculated by dividing the number of shared unique clonotypes by the size of the smaller repertoire. Repertoire richness was assessed with RTK rarefaction, the Chao1 estimator, and Recon v2.1 estimates of unobserved clonotypes. For all TCRbeta clonotypes obtained by the gDNA method from a handful of donors, generation probabilities were computed with OLGA. In TCRdb, the immuneACCESS table is reduced to in-frame sequences with V and J assigned. These tables do not hold every clone; where another copy was compared, an unresolved V gene accounts for under half, and the others remain unexplained. V, J and clone size were drawn from that table, and D and trimming were deduced from the DNA. The sample table holds 950,000 to 1,100,000 clones, of which about four fifths were seen once. Of the sample, roughly 0.55% is held by the ten largest clones.

Donors were healthy HIV-negative adults with no recently reported acute infections or vaccinations. Every donor was a Caucasian adult living in Nashville, Tennessee, USA. CD4+ T cells were enriched by magnetic negative selection, after which naive cells were positively selected on CD45RA and the negative fraction was taken as the memory subset. Blood was obtained by leukapheresis, after which PBMCs were separated by Ficoll-Histopaque density gradient centrifugation and cryopreserved in liquid nitrogen vapor phase. Analytical flow cytometry was used to check the purity and quantity of every magnetically sorted T cell population. Each sorted fraction had its genomic DNA isolated and then quantified by UV absorbance on a Nanodrop 2000c. This sample was included in a study of shared clonotypes between healthy human individuals (dated by TCRdb to 2020 to 2021). General notes on the study: The cohort included three men and a couple of women between 18 and 49 years of age. For each donor, three plates each were used for CD4 naive and CD4 memory, two plates were used for CD8 naive, and one plate was used for CD8 memory. Blood TCR repertoires of five healthy adults were deeply sequenced to estimate repertoire size and the extent of clonotype sharing between individuals. Different laboratories and diverse techniques were used to prepare libraries and sequence TCR repertoires, to increase sequencing depth and limit assay-specific biases. Leukapheresis yielded between about 0.85 and 10 billion PBMCs per donor.

Findings and caveats that apply to the study as a whole: Only blood was sampled, and tissue TCR repertoires likely differ from those in blood. Incomplete sequencing was indicated by rarefaction of sorted-subset datasets, despite the large sequencing depth. About 4.5% of naive CD4, more than 3% of naive CD8, roughly 2.4% of memory CD4, and roughly 0.4% of memory CD8 clonotypes were shared across several donors. Compared with non-shared clonotypes, clonotypes shared by all four sorted-subset donors had higher generation probabilities. Larger estimated clonotype richness was generally found for naive subsets than for memory subsets. The small number of donors limited the genetic and exposure-history diversity represented. Pairwise subsampling indicated that sequencing depth was expected to affect the degree of clonotype sharing among donors.

In the germline V gene, CDR1 corresponds to SGHTA and CDR2 to FQGNSA. CDR3 length: 14 amino acids, cysteine to phenylalanine. CDR3 DNA only is kept here, 42 bases in frame from base 1. V lost 3 bases and J lost 0 bases; the stretch between them is 7 bases long. The chain employs TRBV7-2 and TRBJ2-3, with the D gene not confidently named. The specimen sequenced was memory CD4+ T cells from PBMCs. The sample's cell subset or site label, decoded: CD45RA-negative fraction. The source is a man younger than 35 in good health. Some clones in this sample may be carry-over from other donors' samples. The DNA sequence reads TGTGCCAGCAGCTTCCGACGCAGCACAGATACGCAGTATTTT. It translates as CASSFRRSTDTQYF.